This paragraph covers one TCR beta chain sequence. This entry belongs to a study of blood T cells in healthy people across ages. Sample-barcoded 5' priming and a J-beta primer mix drove a second PCR of 7 to 11 cycles. TCRdb reprocessed the 5' RACE reads via MiXCR and lists one record per CDR3 protein. The data show about 1.6 million distinct CDR3 sequences, about 35% seen once. The V and J ends lost 7 bases and 0 bases respectively, with 12 bases between them. CDR3 length equals 14 residues. From germline, CDR1 is MNHNS and CDR2 SASEGT. The receptor comes from a woman aged 25 to 39 in good health. Sequencing input: blood. V is TRBV6-1 and J is TRBJ2-5; maybe TRBD2 (5 bases). The CDR3 bases are TGTGCCAGCATTGCAAGCGGCTACCAAGAGACCCAGTACTTC. The encoded protein is CASIASGYQETQYF.